One and the same sample provided the 6 T cell receptor beta chains below, sequenced in a study of shared clonotypes between healthy human individuals. Only in-frame clones appear in the TCRdb table, and some are missing; sequencing was by immunoSEQ multiplex PCR. The data hold 550,000 to 850,000 clones, with around 70% observed a single time. The sequenced sample consisted of memory CD4+ T cells sorted from blood. Subset described: CD45RA-negative fraction. All receptors come from a woman aged 25 to 39 in good health.

CDR3 loop: CASSSTGAPGETQYF. In nucleotides, the CDR3 is TGTGCCAGCAGCTCGACAGGGGCCCCAGGAGAGACCCAGTACTTC. The gene calls are TRBV7-3 and TRBJ2-5; 8 nucleotides line up with TRBD1. The CDR3 is 15 amino acids. V gave up 4 bases and J gave up 4 bases; unmatched junction bases: 8. Looked up from germline, CDR1 is SGHTA and CDR2 is FQGTGA.

This clone was observed a single time. V and J are TRBV27 and TRBJ1-1; 8 bases are a match to TRBD1. Per germline, CDR1 MNHEY and CDR2 SMNVEV (reference sequence). V shed 0 bases and J 4 bases; nucleotides not matched to a gene: 10. This CDR3 region has 17 residues. CDR3 protein: CASSLSLGPQGGTEAFF. The CDR3 nucleotides read TGTGCCAGCAGTTTATCTTTGGGCCCACAGGGGGGCACTGAAGCTTTCTTT.

This clone has just a few counts. The same CDR3 can be traced to other DNA sequences in this sample. V and J are TRBV10-3 and TRBJ1-1; the D gene is possibly TRBD1 (6 bases). The length of the CDR3 is 14 residues. The germline V gene has CDR1 ENHRY and CDR2 SYGVKD. V lost 0 bases and J lost 4, with 9 bases in between. The CDR3 DNA follows: TGTGCCATCAGTGAGTCGGGAGGGGGCACTGAAGCTTTCTTT. The encoded protein is CAISESGGGTEAFF.

The rearrangement joins TRBV6-5 to TRBJ1-2; 8 bases align to TRBD1. V was pared by 8 bases and J by 4 bases, with 9 bases of the junction left unmatched. The CDR3 is 14 residues long. Germline loops: CDR1 MNHEY, CDR2 SVGAGI. The CDR3: CASLGQGTFYGYTF. The CDR3 nucleotides are TGTGCCAGCCTTGGACAGGGAACGTTCTATGGCTACACCTTC.

The chain couples TRBV7-2 to TRBJ1-2, with TRBD1 matching 8 bases. The CDR3 sequence is 13 residues long. CDR1 SGHTA and CDR2 FQGNSA come from the germline V gene. V shed 4 bases, J shed 8 bases, and the junction held 6 bases outside the gene matches. Written as DNA, the CDR3 is TGTGCCAGCAGCTCTCAGGGGGCAGGGGGCTACACCTTC. Amino acid sequence: CASSSQGAGGYTF.

V is TRBV28 and J is TRBJ2-1, with 7 positions matching TRBD2. Germline lookup yields CDR1 MDHEN and CDR2 SYDVKM. The V segment lost 7 bases and the J segment 9 bases; nucleotides outside the gene matches: 9. The CDR3 contains 13 residues. CDR3 in DNA: TGTGCCAGCACCCCCGGGGGGAACAGTGAGCAGTTCTTC. It yields the protein CASTPGGNSEQFF. The variable domain in full, completed from reference TRBV28 and TRBJ2-1, reads DVKVTQSSRYLVKRTGEKVFLECVQDMDHENMFWYRQDPGLGLRLIYFSYDVKMKEKGDIPEGYSVSREKKERFSLILESASTNQTSMYLCASTPGGNSEQFFGPGTRLTVL.